This TCR beta chain was recovered during a study of blood T cell repertoires in COVID-19. Study at large: The United States, Italy and Spain provided the acute and convalescent COVID-19 samples. PBMCs, B-cell-depleted T cells, or T cells provided the cDNA or gDNA that made up the material.

J was trimmed by 3 bases and V by 3 bases; bases with no gene match: 5. The CDR3 extends over 15 amino acids. Germline V gives CDR1 DFQATT, CDR2 SNEGSKA (reference sequence). Repertoires were generated with immunoSEQ multiplex PCR, while TCRdb's copy carries only in-frame clones and drops some. The sample has approximately 80,000 clones, 88% seen once. In this sample, this clone turned up once. What was sequenced was peripheral blood. The chain carries TRBV20-1 and TRBJ1-2; TRBD1 aligns across 12 bases. The receptor was isolated from a human donor in a cohort sampled during active COVID-19. CDR3 in DNA: TGCAGTGCTAGTGGGACAGGGGGCGTTCACTATGGCTACACCTTC. It specifies CSASGTGGVHYGYTF.